One and the same sample provided the 31 T cell receptor beta chains below, sequenced in a study of neurological immune-mediated disorders. TCRdb analysed the 5' RACE reads with MiXCR anew, one entry per CDR3 protein. Of 81,000 or so distinct CDR3 sequences in the sample, roughly 4.7% were seen once. Source material: PBMCs. The receptors come from a woman between 25 and 40 years old with multiple sclerosis.

This clonotype was counted ten times or more. This rearrangement joins TRBV10-3 to TRBJ1-6, with D hard to call. The CDR3 runs 13 residues. V lost 4 bases and J 8 bases, leaving 9 bases between the germline ends. The V gene's germline CDR1 is ENHRY and CDR2 SYGVKD. The CDR3 sequence is CAISGQEDSPLHF. CDR3 nucleotides: TGTGCCATCAGTGGGCAGGAGGATTCACCCCTCCACTTT.

The sample holds many counts of this clonotype. This chain uses TRBV6-5 with TRBJ2-1; 11 nucleotides line up with TRBD1. Germline V gene lookup returns CDR1 MNHEY and CDR2 SVGAGI. The length of the CDR3 is 13 residues. After removal of 8 bases from V and 7 bases from J, the junction contained 4 bases not matched to a gene. The CDR3 nucleotides are TGTGCCAGCGGGGACAGGGGGTGGAATGAGCAGTTCTTC. Translation gives CASGDRGWNEQFF.

In this sample, this clonotype turned up a few times. V gene TRBV12-3 or TRBV12-4 combines with J gene TRBJ2-2, with TRBD2 matching over 7 bases. This CDR3 has 18 amino acids. The V segment lost 2 bases and the J segment 6 bases; nucleotides outside the gene matches: 15. The CDR3 sequence: CASSLRVGLSIGAGELFF. The CDR3 region has the DNA TGTGCCAGCAGTTTAAGGGTGGGACTAAGTATTGGTGCCGGGGAGCTGTTTTTT.

This clonotype was seen only a few times. The J gene is TRBJ1-3, the V gene TRBV20-1; unclear D gene. From germline, CDR1 is DFQATT and CDR2 SNEGSKA (reference sequence). V lost 7 bases to trimming and J lost 3 bases, with 13 bases between them. CDR3 length: 13 residues. The DNA of the CDR3 is TGCAGTGGCGGAGGTTTGCGTGGAAACACCATATATTTT. Translation: CSGGGLRGNTIYF.

This clonotype was found many times. CDR3 DNA: TGTGCCAGCAGCACCTCTTGGACGGTCCAAGAGACCCAGTACTTC. It encodes CASSTSWTVQETQYF. V usage is TRBV11-2 and J usage is TRBJ2-5; D remains ambiguous. The germline CDR1 and CDR2 sequences are SGHAT and FQNNGV. The CDR3 runs 15 residues. V lost 5 bases and J 1 base, leaving 14 bases between the germline ends.

This clonotype was recorded many times. V is TRBV3-1 and J is TRBJ2-1; D uncertain. The CDR3 has 12 residues. With 3 bases removed from V and 6 bases from J, the gap between germline ends came to 6 bases. Looked up from germline, CDR1 is LGHDT and CDR2 is YNNKEL (reference sequence). CDR3 region: CASSQVSNEQFF. CDR3 DNA: TGTGCCAGCAGCCAGGTTTCCAATGAGCAGTTCTTC.

V gene TRBV20-1 combines with J gene TRBJ1-5, with a weak D call TRBD1 (5 bases). CDR1 is DFQATT and CDR2 is SNEGSKA in the germline V gene (reference sequence). The V gene lost 3 bases and the J gene lost 5 bases, with 20 bases spanning the gap. The CDR3 extends over 16 amino acids. Here the CDR3 DNA reads TGCAGTGCTAGTACTAACTCAGGGTTTTTGGATCAGCCCCAGCATTTT. Protein sequence: CSASTNSGFLDQPQHF.

A remark on this clonotype: At one boundary the junction diverges from the germline segment, which might be a read error. V gene TRBV14 combines with J gene TRBJ2-7; no clear D. The CDR3 runs to 12 residues. Germline lookup yields CDR1 SGHDN and CDR2 FVKESK. CDR3 DNA: TGTGACAGCAGCAAGACGTTCTACGAGCAGTACTTC. Protein product: CDSSKTFYEQYF.

This clonotype was counted ten times or more. The chain has TRBV5-1 and TRBJ2-2; a weak D match, TRBD1 (5 bases). The CDR3 consists of 17 residues. Trimming pared 0 bases from V and 6 bases from J, leaving 18 bases between. Looked up from germline, CDR1 is SGHRS and CDR2 is YFSETQ. The CDR3 bases are TGCGCCAGCAGCTTGGGACCCCGAGGCCTAGGGGCCGGGGAGCTGTTTTTT. Translating it yields CASSLGPRGLGAGELFF. The variable domain in full, with the rest retrieved from reference TRBV5-1 and TRBJ2-2, is KAGVTQTPRYLIKTRGQQVTLSCSPISGHRSVSWYQQTPGQGLQFLFEYFSETQRNKGNFPGRFSGRQFSNSRSEMNVSTLELGDSALYLCASSLGPRGLGAGELFFGEGSRLTVL.

The chain recombines TRBV5-1 with TRBJ2-5, with D unclear. The ends were cut back, 0 bases at V and 3 bases at J, with 12 bases in the middle. Germline lookup yields CDR1 SGHRS and CDR2 YFSETQ. The CDR3 is 15 residues long. The DNA of the CDR3 is TGCGCCAGCAGCTTGGAGGGTCGACCTGAAGAGACCCAGTACTTC. Translation: CASSLEGRPEETQYF.

Notes on this clonotype: This is likely a read error, given that the CDR3 carries no conserved phenylalanine or tryptophan at its end. The rearrangement links TRBV5-1 to TRBJ2-2; 8 nucleotides match TRBD2. The CDR3 consists of 16 residues. Per the germline V gene, CDR1 is SGHRS and CDR2 is YFSETQ. The CDR3 reads CASSTGGTVNTGELFV. The CDR3, as DNA: TGCGCAAGCAGCACGGGGGGGACGGTGAACACCGGGGAGCTGTTTGTT.

This clonotype was seen more than once but under ten times. The V gene is TRBV7-2, the J gene TRBJ2-1; D may be TRBD1 or TRBD2 (5 bases each). The germline CDR1 and CDR2 sequences are SGHTA and FQGNSA. The CDR3 covers 15 residues. The germline V and J ends were trimmed by 5 bases and 1 base, with 12 bases remaining between them. The CDR3 protein is CASSPGTYSYNEQFF. CDR3 sequence (DNA): TGTGCCAGCAGCCCAGGGACGTATTCCTACAATGAGCAGTTCTTC.

A remark on this clonotype: A much larger clone is a single base away; this may be a read error. The chain combines TRBV29-1 with TRBJ2-3; TRBD2 aligns across 7 bases. Per germline, CDR1 SQVTM and CDR2 ANQGSEA. CDR3 length: 14 amino acids. The J segment lost 5 bases and the V segment lost 8 bases, leaving 13 bases of the junction unmatched. Here the CDR3 DNA reads TGCAGCCATTCTACTAGCGCGTTCAAAGATACGCAGTATTTT. Translating gives CSHSTSAFKDTQYF.

This clonotype has a count of ten or more. The gene calls are TRBV5-1 and TRBJ1-2; TRBD1 aligns across 10 bases. The CDR3 has 14 residues. V lost 4 bases to trimming and J lost 3 bases; unmatched junction nucleotides: 3. Germline CDR1 SGHRS, CDR2 YFSETQ. The CDR3 is CASSPGTGDYGYTF. The CDR3 nucleotides read TGCGCCAGCAGCCCCGGGACAGGGGACTATGGCTACACCTTC.

The chain joins TRBV7-9 to TRBJ2-3; D may be TRBD1 or TRBD2 (5 bases each). The germline V gene has CDR1 SEHNR and CDR2 FQNEAQ (reference sequence). The CDR3 sequence is 17 residues long. V lost 7 bases, J lost 5 bases, and 25 bases lay in between. The DNA for the CDR3 is TGTGCCAGCACCTTTGGGGGTGGGCAGAGGGGTGAAGATACGCAGTATTTT. Protein product: CASTFGGGQRGEDTQYF.

In its sample, this clonotype was seen many times. The CDR3 DNA follows: TGCAGTGCTAGAGGACTAGCGGGAGTGATGACAGATACGCAGTATTTT. Translation: CSARGLAGVMTDTQYF. This chain connects TRBV20-1 to TRBJ2-3; the match to TRBD2 covers 12 bases. V gave up 1 base and J gave up 3 bases; unmatched junction bases: 5. The V gene's germline CDR1 is DFQATT and CDR2 SNEGSKA (reference sequence). The CDR3 is 16 residues long.

This clonotype was counted many times. The V call is TRBV2, the J call TRBJ2-2; D ambiguous. The V and J ends lost 6 bases and 5 bases respectively, with 7 bases between them. Germline assignment: CDR1 SNHLY and CDR2 FYNNEI. The CDR3 totals 12 residues. CDR3 sequence (DNA): TGTGCCAGCAGGGCCGAAACCGGGGAGCTGTTTTTT. The encoded protein is CASRAETGELFF. Using reference TRBV2 and TRBJ2-2 for the parts outside the CDR3, the full variable domain is EPEVTQTPSHQVTQMGQEVILRCVPISNHLYFYWYRQILGQKVEFLVSFYNNEISEKSEIFDDQFSVERPDGSNFTLKIRSTKLEDSAMYFCASRAETGELFFGEGSRLTVL.

In its sample, this clonotype was seen many times. The V call is TRBV5-1, the J call TRBJ2-1; 9 bases align to TRBD2. Germline values: CDR1 SGHRS, CDR2 YFSETQ. J gave up 5 bases and V 0 bases, and 6 bases lay outside the gene matches. The CDR3 is 16 residues long. CDR3 region: CASSLAGASGNNEQFF. The CDR3 nucleotides are TGCGCCAGCAGCTTGGCCGGCGCTAGCGGGAACAATGAGCAGTTCTTC.

This clonotype was observed a handful of times. The J gene is TRBJ2-3, the V gene TRBV5-1; no definite D call. Germline CDR1 reads SGHRS; CDR2 reads YFSETQ. This CDR3 is built from 14 residues. V was shortened by 0 bases and J by 3 bases, with 8 bases between the two germline ends. Here the CDR3 DNA reads TGCGCCAGCAGCTTGGAGACGGAGACAGATACGCAGTATTTT. It codes for CASSLETETDTQYF.

Notes on this clonotype: It may be a read error: a sequence one base away is much more abundant. Here the CDR3 DNA reads TGCGCCAACAGTCCCCAGGGCTTGGCTGAAGCTTTCTTT. Its protein product is CANSPQGLAEAFF. This sequence joins TRBV10-2 and TRBJ1-1, with D possibly being TRBD1 (5 bases). The CDR3 is 13 residues long. Germline V gene lookup returns CDR1 WSHSY and CDR2 SAAADI.

About this clonotype itself: A much larger clone is a single base away; this may be a read error. This chain uses TRBV5-1 with TRBJ1-1; D ambiguous. The germline V gene has CDR1 SGHRS and CDR2 YFSETQ. CDR3 length: 14 residues. Trimming took 4 bases from V and 10 from J, leaving 20 bases between them. CDR3 in amino acids: CASSTGKALEVAFF. In DNA form, the CDR3 reads TGCGCCAGCAGCACGGGAAAGGCCCTCGAGGTAGCTTTCTTT. Full variable domain (missing parts from reference TRBV5-1 and TRBJ1-1): KAGVTQTPRYLIKTRGQQVTLSCSPISGHRSVSWYQQTPGQGLQFLFEYFSETQRNKGNFPGRFSGRQFSNSRSEMNVSTLELGDSALYLCASSTGKALEVAFFGQGTRLTVV.

This clonotype was detected a few times. The genes are TRBV7-2 and TRBJ1-1; D not resolved. Germline V gene lookup returns CDR1 SGHTA and CDR2 FQGNSA. The length of the CDR3 is 13 residues. Trimming stripped 5 bases from V and 7 bases from J, with 14 bases between. The CDR3 spells CASSPLLGSEAFF. Here the CDR3 DNA reads TGTGCCAGCAGCCCCCTTTTGGGGAGTGAAGCTTTCTTT.

The sample holds many counts of this clonotype. This chain connects TRBV5-5 to TRBJ2-2; tentatively, D is TRBD1 (5 bases). This CDR3 is 13 amino acids long. The germline gives CDR1 SGHKS, CDR2 YYEKEE (reference sequence). V dropped 0 bases and J dropped 6 bases, with 6 bases sitting between them. In DNA form, the CDR3 reads TGTGCCAGCAGCTTGGAAGGGGCCGGGGAGCTGTTTTTT. It yields the protein CASSLEGAGELFF.

This clonotype was counted many times. The V and J genes are TRBV11-2 and TRBJ1-1; TRBD1 is a possible D gene (5 bases). Trimming took 1 base from V and 0 from J, leaving 6 bases between them. The germline CDR1 and CDR2 sequences are SGHAT and FQNNGV. The CDR3 runs to 14 residues. The CDR3 spells CASSLGGMNTEAFF. As DNA, the CDR3 is TGTGCCAGCAGCTTAGGGGGGATGAACACTGAAGCTTTCTTT.

Notes on this clonotype: The junction does not match germline at one end; this may be a read error. The J gene is TRBJ1-5, the V gene TRBV20-1, with 7 positions matching TRBD1. CDR3 length equals 15 residues. Germline CDR1 reads DFQATT; CDR2 reads SNEGSKA (reference sequence). DNA of the CDR3: TGCAGTGCTAGCGTCAGGGGGAGGAACAATAAGACCCAGAATTTT. Translating it yields CSASVRGRNNKTQNF.

This clonotype was counted at least ten times. The chain recombines TRBV6-4 with TRBJ2-3, with 11 bases identical to TRBD2. The germline V gene has CDR1 MRHNA and CDR2 SNTAGT. The length of the CDR3 is 17 residues. With 0 bases clipped from V and 0 bases from J, the junction kept 2 bases outside the gene matches. The CDR3 spells CASSDSSGGASTDTQYF. The CDR3 region has the DNA TGTGCCAGCAGTGACTCTAGCGGGGGGGCTAGCACAGATACGCAGTATTTT.

This clonotype has at least ten counts. This chain links TRBV10-2 with TRBJ2-7; D not certain. Germline assignment: CDR1 WSHSY and CDR2 SAAADI. The V end lost 6 bases, the J end lost 0 bases, and 18 bases lay between the germline ends. The length of the CDR3 is 16 residues. CDR3 in amino acids: CASSRPGPDSSYEQYF. The DNA of the CDR3 is TGCGCCAGCAGCCGGCCTGGGCCAGATAGCTCCTACGAGCAGTACTTC.

This clonotype was seen repeatedly, ten times or more. V is TRBV20-1 and J is TRBJ2-5; D is perhaps TRBD1 (5 bases). V lost 3 bases, J lost 0 bases, and 8 bases lay in between. This CDR3 region has 13 residues. Germline V gives CDR1 DFQATT, CDR2 SNEGSKA (reference sequence). CDR3 protein: CSARGQYQETQYF. The CDR3, as DNA: TGCAGTGCTAGGGGGCAGTACCAAGAGACCCAGTACTTC.

This clonotype has at least ten counts. The rearrangement links TRBV11-2 to TRBJ2-3, with 8 bases lining up with TRBD1. Germline CDR1 reads SGHAT; CDR2 reads FQNNGV. The V and J ends lost 2 bases and 1 base, in that order; junction bases with no gene match: 2. This CDR3 spans 15 amino acids. The CDR3 spells CASSLQTGGTDTQYF. The CDR3 nucleotides read TGTGCCAGCAGCTTACAGACAGGGGGCACAGATACGCAGTATTTT.

This clonotype was picked up many times. The V gene is TRBV20-1, the J gene TRBJ2-7; 10 bases align to TRBD1. V shed 5 bases and J 6 bases; nucleotides not matched to a gene: 4. Germline CDR1 DFQATT, CDR2 SNEGSKA (reference sequence). The CDR3 consists of 12 residues. CDR3 DNA sequence: TGCAGTGCTCCCGGGACAGGGGCCGAGCAGTACGTC. This sequence encodes CSAPGTGAEQYV.

This clonotype was detected many times. V and J are TRBV12-3 or TRBV12-4 and TRBJ1-1; no clear D gene. V was clipped by 4 bases and J by 4 bases, with 16 bases between them. This CDR3 is built from 15 residues. The CDR3 DNA is TGTGCCAGCAGTTACCCAGGCAGGATTGGCACTGAAGCTTTCTTT. Translated, it gives CASSYPGRIGTEAFF.